This T cell receptor beta chain was sequenced for a study of cytomegalovirus exposure and HLA in healthy donors. Study overall: Earlier results showed 90 million to 130 million unique TCR beta sequences derived from about 179 million T cells.

The study's findings and limits: TCR sequences were mostly rare, though some public TCRs occurred in many donors. Earlier analysis yielded a pattern in which most TCR beta V segments were productive about 90% or about 30% of the time.

Donors were ostensibly healthy at sampling, although undocumented immune exposures were probable. This clone was picked up a small number of times. The antigen is undetermined. The germline CDR1 and CDR2 sequences are MNHNS and SASEGT. Trimming removed 9 bases from V and 1 base from J, with 12 bases in between. CDR3 length: 13 amino acids. It was with 60 Vbeta and 13 Jbeta primers that the PCR ran. Some clones are missing from TCRdb's copy, which holds only in-frame ones; the method was immunoSEQ multiplex PCR. The sample includes 90,000 to 120,000 clones, over 75% of them seen just once. This TCR was sampled from a man younger than 45 in good health and CMV-seronegative. This sequence joins TRBV6-1 and TRBJ2-5, with D possibly being TRBD2 (6 bases). The sequencing input was PBMCs. The CDR3 reads CASHGRGQETQYF. The CDR3 DNA sequence: TGTGCCAGTCATGGGCGGGGCCAAGAGACCCAGTACTTC.